This T cell receptor (beta chain) was documented in a study of beta chain features in type 1 diabetes. Isolated RNA was reverse transcribed in full, so expressed TCRB transcripts were sequenced. Data came from immunoSEQ multiplex PCR; TCRdb stores just in-frame clones and leaves some out. The sample holds 900,000 or so clones; 15% to 20% are singletons and the top ten take about 0.025%. A few counts support this clone. The receptor was isolated from a woman aged 18-30 years in good health. Sequencing was done on a sample of naive CD4+ T cells from blood.

The CDR3 protein is CASSPLGTTNTGELFF. CDR3 DNA sequence: TGTGCCAGCAGTCCCCTGGGGACTACCAACACCGGGGAGCTGTTTTTT. The V gene is TRBV7-3, the J gene TRBJ2-2, with 7 bases lining up with TRBD2. CDR1 is SGHTA and CDR2 is FQGTGA in the germline V gene. Unmatched junction bases numbered 9, after V lost 6 bases and J lost 2 bases. This CDR3 contains 16 residues.